This T cell receptor (beta chain) was captured by sequencing in a study of shared clonotypes between healthy human individuals. Profiling relied on immunoSEQ multiplex PCR, and the TCRdb table lists in-frame clones only, not all of them. The table lists roughly 660,000 clones, 90% of them singletons. In the case of this clone: Its antigen is undetermined.

The authors combined CD45RO+ cells with CCR7-negative CD45RA+ TemRA cells as CD8 memory. The germline V gene has CDR1 ENHRY and CDR2 SYGVKD. This CDR3 contains 12 residues. The V and J ends lost 6 bases and 7 bases respectively, with 12 bases between them. Study-level results: Sharing across a few donors was seen in roughly 5% of naive CD4 clonotypes. The low donor count limited represented genetic and exposure-history diversity.

This chain links TRBV10-3 with TRBJ2-5; D remains unclear. This clonotype was obtained from a man aged 18 to 29 in good health. Some clones in this sample may be carry-over from other donors' samples. Sequenced input: memory CD8+ T cells from PBMCs. Indicated subset: CD45RO+ cells pooled with CCR7-negative TemRA cells. In DNA, the CDR3 is TGTGCCATCAGCAAACCATGGGGGACCCAGTACTTC. Its protein product is CAISKPWGTQYF.